This T cell receptor beta chain originates from a study of shared clonotypes between healthy human individuals. Execution of the assay was at deep level. Genomic DNA of every subset was divided equally among multiple immunoSEQ plates. Original data processing: Filtering differed for immunoSEQ, which gave only junction sequences without quality scores. Assay: immunoSEQ multiplex PCR; the TCRdb copy retains only in-frame clones and omits some. The V and J calls and clone size were taken over from that table, and D and trimming were inferred from the DNA. The table records 2.3 million or so clones, approximately 95% of them present only once. Between the trimmed V and J ends, which lost 1 base and 0 bases, there was a span of 4 bases. There are 15 residues in the CDR3. In germline, CDR1 is SGHAT, CDR2 FQNNGV. The study enrolled healthy HIV-negative adults without recent acute infections or vaccinations as donors.

In the case of this clone: This sample also contains other DNA sequences that code for the same CDR3.

The clonotype originates from a man between 18 and 35 years old in good health. Some clones in this sample may be carry-over from other donors' samples. The rearrangement joins TRBV11-2 to TRBJ2-6; no clear D gene. Sequenced material: naive CD4+ T cells from PBMCs. Subset here: CD45RA+ positively selected. DNA of the CDR3: TGTGCCAGCAGCTTAGCCCCCTCTGGGGCCAACGTCCTGACTTTC. This translates into CASSLAPSGANVLTF.